This TCR beta chain was documented in a study of blood T cell repertoires in COVID-19. Study as a whole: Sample material is recorded as cDNA or gDNA derived from T cells, B-cell-depleted T cells, or PBMCs.

Only in-frame clones appear in the TCRdb table, and some are missing; sequencing was by immunoSEQ multiplex PCR. The table shows hundreds of thousands of clones, with 85% to 90% occurring only once. CDR1 is MNHEY, CDR2 SVGAGI, per germline. The CDR3 is made up of 14 amino acids. The trim removed 3 bases at V and 4 bases at J, leaving 2 bases unmatched. This clonotype was sampled from a man aged 35-49 years with acute or convalescent COVID-19. V gene TRBV6-5 combines with J gene TRBJ2-2, with 7 bases that match TRBD1. The specimen sequenced was peripheral blood. The CDR3 DNA is TGTGCCAGCAGTTATGACAGGGCCACCGGGGAGCTGTTTTTT. Translation: CASSYDRATGELFF.